This TCR beta chain appears in the sequencing data of a study of T cells expressing NK-cell markers. Per germline, CDR1 SNHLY and CDR2 FYNNEI. This CDR3 is built from 17 residues. TCRdb re-called the 5' RACE reads; one entry per CDR3 protein, DNA not given. Listed are roughly 390,000 distinct CDR3 sequences; roughly 5.2% falls within the top ten. Sequencing was done on a sample of blood T cells: a sorted CD56 or NKG2C T cell subset, CD4+ or CD8+ T cells, or bulk PBMC T cells (not recorded which). V and J are TRBV2 and TRBJ2-3; the TCRdb D gene call, TRBD2, has no DNA to confirm it. The TCR comes from a man aged 18-75 years in good health. CDR3 protein: CASSETTSGFYTDTQYF.